Detailed here is one TCR beta chain. Its specificity is unknown. This sample is drawn from a study of T cell responses to AZD1222 COVID-19 vaccine. Assay used: immunoSEQ multiplex PCR; TCRdb lists only in-frame clones, some missing. Of 150,000 or so clones listed, approximately 90% are singletons. Overall study findings and caveats: Breadth and depth of Spike-specific TCRs rose after two AZD1222 doses.

This CDR3 region has 16 residues. The V end was cut by 1 base, the J end by 0 bases, with 13 bases between. Germline values: CDR1 SGHTA, CDR2 FQGNSA. J is TRBJ2-7 and V is TRBV7-2; the D is unclear. Specimen: peripheral blood, collected on day 0 of AZD1222 vaccination. The TCR sequence derives from an adult in good health. In DNA, the CDR3 is TGTGCCAGCAGCTTAGTTGGGGTTAAGAGCTCCTACGAGCAGTACTTC. This gives the protein CASSLVGVKSSYEQYF.